The sample holds a few counts of the clone carrying this T cell receptor (beta chain). Library construction for TCR beta used iRepertoire HTBI primers and Arm-PCR of CDR3 regions. TCRdb re-called the multiplex PCR reads with MiXCR, one entry per CDR3 protein. The table includes roughly 500,000 distinct CDR3 sequences, more than 10% detected once. Time point noted: newly diagnosed GD, antithyroid drugs for less than 3 months. The authors made the TCR library using RNA they extracted from PBMCs. It was by American Thyroid Association guidelines that Graves' disease was diagnosed. The V gene lost 3 bases and the J gene lost 1 base, with 6 bases spanning the gap. There are 12 residues in the CDR3. Looked up from germline, CDR1 is DFQATT and CDR2 is SNEGSKA (reference sequence). These data belong to a study of regulatory T cells in long-lasting Graves disease. Across the whole study: Antithyroid drug intake by newly diagnosed Graves' patients had lasted under 3 months.

These same data were also listed under a study on T cells in Graves' hyperthyroidism and ophthalmopathy. From that second work: A set of HTBI primers served as the primers for a first-round RT-PCR of the TCR CDR3.

The clonotype comes from a woman aged 25-40 years with Graves disease. The specimen comprised peripheral blood mononuclear cells (PBMCs), sampled at new diagnosis, from a patient treated with antithyroid drugs. V is TRBV20-1 and J is TRBJ1-1; no reliable D call. In DNA, the CDR3 is TGCAGTGCTAGTGTCTGGAACACTGAAGCTTTCTTT. Its translation is CSASVWNTEAFF.